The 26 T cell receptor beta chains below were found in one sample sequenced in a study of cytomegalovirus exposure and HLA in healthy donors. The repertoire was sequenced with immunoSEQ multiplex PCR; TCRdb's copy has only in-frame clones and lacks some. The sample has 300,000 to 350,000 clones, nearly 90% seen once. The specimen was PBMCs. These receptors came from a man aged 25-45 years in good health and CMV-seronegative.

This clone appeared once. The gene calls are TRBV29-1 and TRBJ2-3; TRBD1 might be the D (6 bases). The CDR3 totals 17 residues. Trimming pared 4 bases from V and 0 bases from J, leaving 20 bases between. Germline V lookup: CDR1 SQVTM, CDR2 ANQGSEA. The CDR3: CSVAGTPQGESTDTQYF. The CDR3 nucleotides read TGCAGCGTTGCTGGGACACCCCAAGGTGAGAGCACAGATACGCAGTATTTT.

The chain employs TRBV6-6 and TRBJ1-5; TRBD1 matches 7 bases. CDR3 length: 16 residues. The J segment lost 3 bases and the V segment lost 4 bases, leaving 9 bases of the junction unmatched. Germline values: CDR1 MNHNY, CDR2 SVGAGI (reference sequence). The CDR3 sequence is CASSSEGADFNQPQHF. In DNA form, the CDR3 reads TGTGCCAGCAGTTCAGAGGGGGCAGACTTCAATCAGCCCCAGCATTTT.

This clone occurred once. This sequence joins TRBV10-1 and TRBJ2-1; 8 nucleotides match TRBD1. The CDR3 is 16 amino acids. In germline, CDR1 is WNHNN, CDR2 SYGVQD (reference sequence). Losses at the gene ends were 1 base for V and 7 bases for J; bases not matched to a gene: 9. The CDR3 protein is CASSEFRTGSGNEQFF. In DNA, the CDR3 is TGCGCCAGCAGTGAGTTCAGGACAGGGTCGGGGAATGAGCAGTTCTTC.

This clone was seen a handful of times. The CDR3 coding sequence is TGTGCCAGCAGCGTCCTCCCCCGGGACAGGGGATCTACTGAAGCTTTCTTT. Translation: CASSVLPRDRGSTEAFF. The rearrangement links TRBV9 to TRBJ1-1; 10 nucleotides line up with TRBD1. This CDR3 is 17 amino acids long. Germline assignment: CDR1 SGDLS and CDR2 YYNGEE. The V segment lost 2 bases and the J segment 5 bases; nucleotides outside the gene matches: 12.

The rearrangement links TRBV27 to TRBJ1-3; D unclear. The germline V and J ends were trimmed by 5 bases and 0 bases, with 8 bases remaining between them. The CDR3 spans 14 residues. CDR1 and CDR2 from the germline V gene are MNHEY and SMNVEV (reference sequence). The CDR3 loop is CASSAGSSGNTIYF. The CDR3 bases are TGTGCCAGCAGTGCGGGGAGCTCTGGAAACACCATATATTTT.

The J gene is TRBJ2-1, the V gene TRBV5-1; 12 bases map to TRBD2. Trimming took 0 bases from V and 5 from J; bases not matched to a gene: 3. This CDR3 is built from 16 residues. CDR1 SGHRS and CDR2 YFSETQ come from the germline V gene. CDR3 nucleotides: TGCGCCAGCAGCTTGGGACTAGCGGGGGTTGACAATGAGCAGTTCTTC. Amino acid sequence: CASSLGLAGVDNEQFF.

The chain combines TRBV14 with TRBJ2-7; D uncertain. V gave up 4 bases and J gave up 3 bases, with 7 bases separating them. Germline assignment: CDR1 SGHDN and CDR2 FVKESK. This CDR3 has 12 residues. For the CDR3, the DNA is TGTGCCAGCAGCCCTCAGATCTACGAGCAGTACTTC. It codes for CASSPQIYEQYF.

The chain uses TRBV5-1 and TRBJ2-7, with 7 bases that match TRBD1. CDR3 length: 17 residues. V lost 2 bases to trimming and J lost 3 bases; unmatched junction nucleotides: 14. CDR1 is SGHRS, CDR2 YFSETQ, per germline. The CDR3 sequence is CASSLPDTGDPIYEQYF. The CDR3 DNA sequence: TGCGCCAGCAGCTTACCGGATACAGGGGACCCGATCTACGAGCAGTACTTC.

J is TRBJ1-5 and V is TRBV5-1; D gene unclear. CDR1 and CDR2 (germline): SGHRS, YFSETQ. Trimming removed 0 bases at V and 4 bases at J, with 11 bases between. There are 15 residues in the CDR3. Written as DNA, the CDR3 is TGCGCCAGCAGCTTGGACAGTTTAACAAATCAGCCCCAGCATTTT. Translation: CASSLDSLTNQPQHF.

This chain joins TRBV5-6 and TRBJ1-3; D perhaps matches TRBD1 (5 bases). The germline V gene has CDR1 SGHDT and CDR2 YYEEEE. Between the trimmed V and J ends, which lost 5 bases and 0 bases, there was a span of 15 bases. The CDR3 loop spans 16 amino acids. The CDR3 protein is CASSLGAYFSGNTIYF. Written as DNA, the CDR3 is TGTGCCAGCAGTCTTGGGGCCTATTTCTCTGGAAACACCATATATTTT.

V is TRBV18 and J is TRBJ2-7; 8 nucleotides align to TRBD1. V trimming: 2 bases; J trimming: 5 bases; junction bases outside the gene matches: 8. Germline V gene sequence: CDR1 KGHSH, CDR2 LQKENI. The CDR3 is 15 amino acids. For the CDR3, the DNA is TGTGCCAGCTCACCAGGTCAGGGGGCATTAGACGAGCAGTACTTC. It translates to CASSPGQGALDEQYF.

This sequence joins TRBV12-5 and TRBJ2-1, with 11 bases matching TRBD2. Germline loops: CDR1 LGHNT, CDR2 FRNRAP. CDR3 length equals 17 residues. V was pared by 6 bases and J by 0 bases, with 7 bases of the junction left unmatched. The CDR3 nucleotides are TGTGCTAGTGGCGCACTAGCGGGGGCGACCTCCTACAATGAGCAGTTCTTC. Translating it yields CASGALAGATSYNEQFF. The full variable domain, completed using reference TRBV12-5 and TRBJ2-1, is DARVTQTPRHKVTEMGQEVTMRCQPILGHNTVFWYRQTMMQGLELLAYFRNRAPLDDSGMPKDRFSAEMPDATLATLKIQPSEPRDSAVYFCASGALAGATSYNEQFFGPGTRLTVL.

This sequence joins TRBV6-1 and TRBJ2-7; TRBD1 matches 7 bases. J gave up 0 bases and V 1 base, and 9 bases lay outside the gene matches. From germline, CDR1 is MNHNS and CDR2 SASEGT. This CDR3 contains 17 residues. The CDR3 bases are TGTGCCAGCAGTGAAGAGATCGGGACAGTAGTCTCCTACGAGCAGTACTTC. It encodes CASSEEIGTVVSYEQYF.

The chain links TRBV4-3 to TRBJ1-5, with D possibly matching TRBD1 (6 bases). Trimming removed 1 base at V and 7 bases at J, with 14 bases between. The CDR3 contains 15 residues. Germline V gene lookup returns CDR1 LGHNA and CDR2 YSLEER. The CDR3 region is CASSQATGRGQPQHF. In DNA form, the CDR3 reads TGCGCCAGCAGCCAAGCAACAGGGCGCGGACAGCCCCAGCATTTT.

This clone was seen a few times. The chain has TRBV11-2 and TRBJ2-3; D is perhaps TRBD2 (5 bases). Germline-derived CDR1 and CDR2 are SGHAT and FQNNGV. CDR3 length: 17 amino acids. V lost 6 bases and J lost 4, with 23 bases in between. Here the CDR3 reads CASSLHPDWRSADTQYF. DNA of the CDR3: TGTGCCAGCAGTTTACATCCCGACTGGAGGTCCGCAGATACGCAGTATTTT.

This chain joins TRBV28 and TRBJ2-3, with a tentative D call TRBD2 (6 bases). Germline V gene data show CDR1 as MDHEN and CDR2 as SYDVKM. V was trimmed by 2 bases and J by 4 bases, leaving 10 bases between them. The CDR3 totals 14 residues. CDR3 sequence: CASSLAEGPDTQYF. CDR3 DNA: TGTGCCAGCAGTTTAGCGGAGGGACCAGATACGCAGTATTTT.

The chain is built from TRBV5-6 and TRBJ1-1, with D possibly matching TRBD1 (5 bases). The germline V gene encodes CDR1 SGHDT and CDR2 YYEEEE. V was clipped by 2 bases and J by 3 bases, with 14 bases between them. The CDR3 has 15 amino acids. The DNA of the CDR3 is TGTGCCAGCAGCTTCAGGGTTGGGTTGGACACTGAAGCTTTCTTT. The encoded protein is CASSFRVGLDTEAFF.

The CDR3 sequence: CASSVFNYGYTF. In nucleotides, the CDR3 is TGTGCCAGCAGTGTATTTAACTATGGCTACACCTTC. The chain links TRBV6-6 to TRBJ1-2; D unclear. The CDR3 totals 12 residues. The germline V gene encodes CDR1 MNHNY and CDR2 SVGAGI (reference sequence). V was shortened by 5 bases and J by 1 base, with 5 bases between the two germline ends.

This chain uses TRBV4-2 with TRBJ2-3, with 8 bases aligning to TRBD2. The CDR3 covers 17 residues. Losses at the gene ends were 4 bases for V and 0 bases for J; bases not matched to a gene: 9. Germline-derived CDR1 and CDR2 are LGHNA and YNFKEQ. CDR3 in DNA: TGTGCCAGCAGCCGTGAGATCCGGGGGGGGAGCACAGATACGCAGTATTTT. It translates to CASSREIRGGSTDTQYF.

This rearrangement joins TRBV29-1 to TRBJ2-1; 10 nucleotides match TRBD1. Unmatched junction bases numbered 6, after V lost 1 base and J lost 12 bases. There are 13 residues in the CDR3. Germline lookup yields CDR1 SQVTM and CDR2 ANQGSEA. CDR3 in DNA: TGCAGCGTTGAAGGACAGGGGGCGTTAGGGCAGTTCTTC. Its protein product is CSVEGQGALGQFF.

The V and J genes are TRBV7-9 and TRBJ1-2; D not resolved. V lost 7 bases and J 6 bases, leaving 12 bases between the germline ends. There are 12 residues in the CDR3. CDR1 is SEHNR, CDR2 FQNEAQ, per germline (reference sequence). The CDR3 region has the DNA TGTGCCAGCACACGGGGAATCCATGGCTACACCTTC. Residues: CASTRGIHGYTF. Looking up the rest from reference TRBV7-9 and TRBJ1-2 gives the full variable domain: DTGVSQNPRHKITKRGQNVTFRCDPISEHNRLYWYRQTLGQGPEFLTYFQNEAQLEKSRLLSDRFSAERPKGSFSTLEIQRTEQGDSAMYLCASTRGIHGYTFGSGTRLTVV.

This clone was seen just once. The CDR3, as DNA: TGCAGCTTCGACAGATCCACCGGGGAGCTGTTTTTT. Translated, it gives CSFDRSTGELFF. This chain connects TRBV29-1 to TRBJ2-2; D is possibly TRBD1 (5 bases). CDR3 length: 12 amino acids. CDR1 and CDR2 (germline): SQVTM, ANQGSEA. V was shortened by 8 bases and J by 4 bases, with 11 bases between the two germline ends.

CDR3 sequence (DNA): TGCGCCAGCAGCCCTCCCGCGGGGGCCTTGAATGAGCAGTTCTTC. It specifies CASSPPAGALNEQFF. The rearrangement links TRBV5-1 to TRBJ2-1; D may be TRBD2 (7 bases). CDR1 is SGHRS, CDR2 YFSETQ, per germline. With 4 bases removed from V and 7 bases from J, the gap between germline ends came to 18 bases. The CDR3 length is 15 residues.

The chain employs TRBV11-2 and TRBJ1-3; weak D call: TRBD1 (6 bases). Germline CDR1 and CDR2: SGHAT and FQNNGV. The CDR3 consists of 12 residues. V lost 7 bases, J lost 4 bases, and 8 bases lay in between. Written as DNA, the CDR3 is TGTGCCAGCACAGGGGTCGGAAACACCATATATTTT. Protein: CASTGVGNTIYF.

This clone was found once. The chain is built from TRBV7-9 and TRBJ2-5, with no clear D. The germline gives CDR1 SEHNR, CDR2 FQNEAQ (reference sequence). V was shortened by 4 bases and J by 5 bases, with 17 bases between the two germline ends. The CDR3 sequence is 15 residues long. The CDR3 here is CASSSKPIPVETQYF. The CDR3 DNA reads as TGTGCCAGCAGCTCCAAACCCATCCCAGTCGAGACCCAGTACTTC.

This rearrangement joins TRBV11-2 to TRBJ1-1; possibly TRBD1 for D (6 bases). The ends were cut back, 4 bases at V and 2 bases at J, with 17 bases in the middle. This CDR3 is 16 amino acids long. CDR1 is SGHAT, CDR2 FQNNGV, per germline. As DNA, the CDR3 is TGTGCCAGCAGCTCGCCCCTGGACAGAGCAAACACTGAAGCTTTCTTT. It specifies CASSSPLDRANTEAFF. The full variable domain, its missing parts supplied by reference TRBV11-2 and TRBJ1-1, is EAGVAQSPRYKIIEKRQSVAFWCNPISGHATLYWYQQILGQGPKLLIQFQNNGVVDDSQLPKDRFSAERLKGVDSTLKIQPAKLEDSAVYLCASSSPLDRANTEAFFGQGTRLTVV.